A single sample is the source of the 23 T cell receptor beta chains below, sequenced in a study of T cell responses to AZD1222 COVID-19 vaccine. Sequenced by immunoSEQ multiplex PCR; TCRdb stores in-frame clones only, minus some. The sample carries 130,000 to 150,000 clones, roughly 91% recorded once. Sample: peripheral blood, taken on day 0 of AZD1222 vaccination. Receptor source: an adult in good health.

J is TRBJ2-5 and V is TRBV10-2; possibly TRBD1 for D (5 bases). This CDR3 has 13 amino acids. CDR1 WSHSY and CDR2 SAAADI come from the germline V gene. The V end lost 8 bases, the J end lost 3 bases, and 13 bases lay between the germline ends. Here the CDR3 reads CASWARGKETQYF. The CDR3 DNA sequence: TGCGCCAGCTGGGCTAGGGGCAAAGAGACCCAGTACTTC.

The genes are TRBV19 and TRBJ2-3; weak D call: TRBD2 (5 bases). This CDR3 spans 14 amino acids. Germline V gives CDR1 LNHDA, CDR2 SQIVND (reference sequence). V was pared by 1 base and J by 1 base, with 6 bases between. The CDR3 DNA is TGTGCCAGTAGTATAGCCGGGGGCACAGATACGCAGTATTTT. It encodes CASSIAGGTDTQYF.

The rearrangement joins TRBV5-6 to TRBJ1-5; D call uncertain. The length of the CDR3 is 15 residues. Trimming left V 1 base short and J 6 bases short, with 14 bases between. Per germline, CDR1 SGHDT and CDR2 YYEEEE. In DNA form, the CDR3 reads TGTGCCAGCAGCTTGATAGCTTCAGGAGGTCAGCCCCAGCATTTT. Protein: CASSLIASGGQPQHF.

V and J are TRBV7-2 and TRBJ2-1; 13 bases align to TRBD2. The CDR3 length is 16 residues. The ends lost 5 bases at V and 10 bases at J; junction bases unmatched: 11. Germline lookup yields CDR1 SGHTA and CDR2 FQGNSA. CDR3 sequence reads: CASSKLLAGGPGEQFF. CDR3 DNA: TGTGCCAGCAGCAAGCTACTAGCGGGAGGGCCAGGGGAGCAGTTCTTC.

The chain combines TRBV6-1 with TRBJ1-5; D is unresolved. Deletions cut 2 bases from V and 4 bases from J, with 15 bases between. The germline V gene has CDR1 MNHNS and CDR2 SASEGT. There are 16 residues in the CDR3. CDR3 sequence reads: CASSEWVAIGNQPQHF. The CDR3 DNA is TGTGCCAGCAGTGAATGGGTGGCTATAGGGAATCAGCCCCAGCATTTT.

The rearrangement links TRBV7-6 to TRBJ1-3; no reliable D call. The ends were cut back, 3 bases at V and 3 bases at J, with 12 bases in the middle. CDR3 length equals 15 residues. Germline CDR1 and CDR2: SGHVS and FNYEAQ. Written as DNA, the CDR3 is TGTGCCAGCAGCTTTGGCCCTAAGCTTGGAAACACCATATATTTT. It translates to CASSFGPKLGNTIYF.

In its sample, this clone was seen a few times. The CDR3 protein is CASSEGGGYNEKLFF. The CDR3, as DNA: TGTGCCAGCAGTGAAGGGGGCGGATATAATGAAAAACTGTTTTTT. The chain has TRBV6-1 and TRBJ1-4, with D tentatively TRBD1 (5 bases). The CDR3 has 15 residues. Germline V CDR1 and CDR2: MNHNS, SASEGT. V was shortened by 1 base and J by 4 bases, with 10 bases between the two germline ends.

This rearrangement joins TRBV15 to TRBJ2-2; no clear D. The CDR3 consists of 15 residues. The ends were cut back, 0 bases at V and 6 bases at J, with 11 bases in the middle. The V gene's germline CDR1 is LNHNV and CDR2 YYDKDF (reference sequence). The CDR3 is CATSRDPVVPGELFF. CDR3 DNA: TGTGCCACCAGCAGAGATCCGGTCGTCCCCGGGGAGCTGTTTTTT.

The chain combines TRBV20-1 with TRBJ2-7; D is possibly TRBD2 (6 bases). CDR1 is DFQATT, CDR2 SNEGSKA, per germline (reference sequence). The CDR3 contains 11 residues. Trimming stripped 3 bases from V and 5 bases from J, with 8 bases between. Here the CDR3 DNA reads TGCAGTGCTAGTATAGCGGACGAGCAGTACTTC. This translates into CSASIADEQYF.

CDR3 bases: TGTGCCAGCAGTTTAAAAGAGGGACAGGAATATTCACCCCTCCACTTT. Translated: CASSLKEGQEYSPLHF. J is TRBJ1-6 and V is TRBV27; 8 nucleotides match TRBD1. Germline V gene sequence: CDR1 MNHEY, CDR2 SMNVEV (reference sequence). There are 16 residues in the CDR3. V shed 2 bases, J shed 8 bases, and the junction held 8 bases outside the gene matches.

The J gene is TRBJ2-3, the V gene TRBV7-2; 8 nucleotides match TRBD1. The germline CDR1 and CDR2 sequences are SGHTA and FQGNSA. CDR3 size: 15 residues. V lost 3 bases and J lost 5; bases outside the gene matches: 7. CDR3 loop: CASSFRRQGIDTQYF. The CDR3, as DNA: TGTGCCAGCAGCTTTCGAAGACAGGGGATAGATACGCAGTATTTT.

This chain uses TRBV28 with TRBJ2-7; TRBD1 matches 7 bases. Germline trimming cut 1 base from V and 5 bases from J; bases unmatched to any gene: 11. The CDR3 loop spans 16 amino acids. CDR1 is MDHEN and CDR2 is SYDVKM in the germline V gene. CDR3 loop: CASSLFLGQAVDEQYF. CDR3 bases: TGTGCCAGCAGTTTATTCCTAGGACAGGCCGTAGACGAGCAGTACTTC.

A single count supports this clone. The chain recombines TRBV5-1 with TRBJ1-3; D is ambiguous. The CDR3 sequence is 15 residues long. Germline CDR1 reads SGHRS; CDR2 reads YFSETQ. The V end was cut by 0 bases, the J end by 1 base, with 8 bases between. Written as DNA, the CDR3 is TGCGCCAGCAGCTTGGCCGGGAAGTCTGGAAACACCATATATTTT. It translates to CASSLAGKSGNTIYF.

The CDR3 sequence is CASSAQTSPPGDTQYF. The CDR3 DNA reads as TGTGCCAGCAGCGCTCAGACTAGTCCCCCGGGGGATACGCAGTATTTT. This rearrangement joins TRBV7-3 to TRBJ2-3; a weak D match, TRBD2 (6 bases). The CDR3 runs 16 residues. The germline CDR1 and CDR2 sequences are SGHTA and FQGTGA. Between the trimmed V and J ends, which lost 5 bases and 6 bases, there was a span of 21 bases.

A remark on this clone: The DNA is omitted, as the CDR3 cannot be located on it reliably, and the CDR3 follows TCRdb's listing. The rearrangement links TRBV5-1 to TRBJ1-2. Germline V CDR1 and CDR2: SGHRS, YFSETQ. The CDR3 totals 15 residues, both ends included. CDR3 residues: CASDFGPGANYGYTF.

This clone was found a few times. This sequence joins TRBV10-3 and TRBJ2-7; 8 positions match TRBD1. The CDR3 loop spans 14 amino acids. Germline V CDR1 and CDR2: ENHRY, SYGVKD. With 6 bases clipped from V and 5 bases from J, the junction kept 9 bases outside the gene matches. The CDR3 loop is CAISGLTGGNEQYF. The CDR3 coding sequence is TGTGCCATCAGCGGGCTAACAGGGGGAAACGAGCAGTACTTC.

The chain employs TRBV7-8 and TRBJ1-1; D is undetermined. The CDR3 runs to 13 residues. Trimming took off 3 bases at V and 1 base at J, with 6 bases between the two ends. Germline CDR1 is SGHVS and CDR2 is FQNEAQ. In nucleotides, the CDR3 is TGTGCCAGCAGCTTGGGAGAGAACACTGAAGCTTTCTTT. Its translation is CASSLGENTEAFF.

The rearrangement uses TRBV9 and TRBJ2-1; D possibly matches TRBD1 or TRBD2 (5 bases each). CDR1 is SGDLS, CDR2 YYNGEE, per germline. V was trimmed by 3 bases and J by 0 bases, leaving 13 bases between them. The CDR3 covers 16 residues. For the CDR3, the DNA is TGTGCCAGCAGCGCAGATGGGGGAAGCTCCTACAATGAGCAGTTCTTC. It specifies CASSADGGSSYNEQFF.

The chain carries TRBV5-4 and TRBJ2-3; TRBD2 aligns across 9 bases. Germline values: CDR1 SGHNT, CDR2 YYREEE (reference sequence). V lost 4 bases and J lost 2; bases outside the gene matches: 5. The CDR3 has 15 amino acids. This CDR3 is CASSGRLAATDTQYF. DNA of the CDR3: TGTGCCAGCAGCGGAAGACTAGCGGCCACAGATACGCAGTATTTT.

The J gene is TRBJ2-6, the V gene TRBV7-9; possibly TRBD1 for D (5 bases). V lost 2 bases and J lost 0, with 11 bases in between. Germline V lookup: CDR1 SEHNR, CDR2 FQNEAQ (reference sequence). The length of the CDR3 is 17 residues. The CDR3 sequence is CASSLRIQGSGANVLTF. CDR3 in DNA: TGTGCCAGCAGCTTACGAATCCAGGGCTCTGGGGCCAACGTCCTGACTTTC.

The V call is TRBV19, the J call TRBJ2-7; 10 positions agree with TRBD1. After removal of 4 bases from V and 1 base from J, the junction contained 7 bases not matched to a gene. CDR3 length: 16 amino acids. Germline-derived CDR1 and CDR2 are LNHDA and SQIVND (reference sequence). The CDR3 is CASSTRQGASSYEQYF. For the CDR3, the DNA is TGTGCCAGTAGTACTAGACAGGGGGCTTCTTCCTACGAGCAGTACTTC.

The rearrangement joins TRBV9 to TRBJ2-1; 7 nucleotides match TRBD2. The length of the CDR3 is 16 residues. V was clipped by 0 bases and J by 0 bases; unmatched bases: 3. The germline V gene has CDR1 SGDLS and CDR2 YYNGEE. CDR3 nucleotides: TGTGCCAGCAGCGTAGGAGTAGCGGGCTCCTACAATGAGCAGTTCTTC. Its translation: CASSVGVAGSYNEQFF.

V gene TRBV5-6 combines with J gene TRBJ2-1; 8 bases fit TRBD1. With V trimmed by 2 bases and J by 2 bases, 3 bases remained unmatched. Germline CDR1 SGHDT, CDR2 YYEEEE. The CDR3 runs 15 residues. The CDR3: CASSFGQGAYNEQFF. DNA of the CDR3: TGTGCCAGCAGCTTCGGACAGGGAGCCTACAATGAGCAGTTCTTC.